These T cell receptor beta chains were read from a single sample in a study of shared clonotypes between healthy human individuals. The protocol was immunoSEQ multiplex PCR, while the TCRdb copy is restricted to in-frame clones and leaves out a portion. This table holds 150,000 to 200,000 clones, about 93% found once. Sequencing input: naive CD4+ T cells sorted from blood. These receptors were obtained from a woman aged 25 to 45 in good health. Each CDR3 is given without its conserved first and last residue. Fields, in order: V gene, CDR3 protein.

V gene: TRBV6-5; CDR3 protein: ASSYSGTGDAYEQY
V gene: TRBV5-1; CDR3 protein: ASSFSLSTGEILYTGELF
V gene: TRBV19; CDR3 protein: ASSIGIDYGYT
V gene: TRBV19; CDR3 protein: ASSTKRGLAGVINEQF
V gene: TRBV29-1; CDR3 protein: SVEEGVATEAF
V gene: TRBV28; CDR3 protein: ASSSPIPAEELF
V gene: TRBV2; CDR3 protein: ASSEQGFYEQY
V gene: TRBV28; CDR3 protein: ASSLFGSGSFEQY
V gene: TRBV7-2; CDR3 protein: ASSLVGRHSNQPQH
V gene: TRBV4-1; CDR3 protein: ASSQDYPGSSYEQY
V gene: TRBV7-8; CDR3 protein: ASSFGQGITNTIY
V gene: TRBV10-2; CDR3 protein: ASSGSGSKYEQY
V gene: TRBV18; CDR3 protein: ASSPMGLAGVHEQF
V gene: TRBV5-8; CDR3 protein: ASSLGQGNIPYEQY
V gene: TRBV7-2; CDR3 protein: ASSWGTGASDTQY
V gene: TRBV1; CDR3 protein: TSSQGEAASTDTQY
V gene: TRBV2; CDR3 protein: ASRGVGAAGNTIY
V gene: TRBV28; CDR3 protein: ASSLAGVYEQY
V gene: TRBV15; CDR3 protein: ATRVGGRIADTQY
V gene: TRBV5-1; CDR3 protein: ASRGVTEDEQY
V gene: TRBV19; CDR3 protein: ATSGTGTGGYT
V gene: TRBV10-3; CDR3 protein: AISESTGYGYT
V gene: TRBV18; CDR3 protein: ASSPESGTGFYEQY
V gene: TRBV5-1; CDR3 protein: ASSLATNEKLF
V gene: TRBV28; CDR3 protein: ASSLAGGKNTEAF
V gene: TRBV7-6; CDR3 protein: ASSLETLGLAGGIYEQY
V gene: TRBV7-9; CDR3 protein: ASSYLGGAYEQY
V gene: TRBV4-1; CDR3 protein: ASSQTAGRLPNEQF
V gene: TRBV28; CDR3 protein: ASSLRDGRTDTQY
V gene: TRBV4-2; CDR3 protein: ASSQDRVLEQY
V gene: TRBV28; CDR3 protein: ASSPPGQGIGEQY
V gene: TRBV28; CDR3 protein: ASSSPLGGRGANVLT
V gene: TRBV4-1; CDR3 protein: ASSQGLAGVNGELF
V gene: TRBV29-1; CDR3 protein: SVAEVSSGTQQF